These 14 T cell receptor beta chains came from one sample sequenced in a study of CD8+ T cells in alopecia areata. RNA extraction and reverse transcription yielded cDNA as sequencing template. TCRdb's table, derived via immunoSEQ multiplex PCR, lists solely in-frame clones and lacks some. The sample includes some 130,000 clones, 49% of them seen just once. The sample in question was CD8+ T cells sorted from blood, obtained at week 0. These receptors were obtained from a human donor with alopecia areata.

The chain combines TRBV4-1 with TRBJ2-7, with D unclear. CDR1 and CDR2 (germline): MGHRA, YSYEKL. The CDR3 length is 11 residues. V lost 1 base to trimming and J lost 9 bases, with 7 bases between them. CDR3 amino acids: CASSQGDGQYF. CDR3 bases: TGCGCCAGCAGCCAAGGAGATGGGCAGTACTTC.

This clone was recorded a few times. The chain couples TRBV5-1 to TRBJ2-7, with D unclear. The length of the CDR3 is 16 residues. Deletions cut 4 bases from V and 3 bases from J, with 20 bases between. Germline values: CDR1 SGHRS, CDR2 YFSETQ. In DNA, the CDR3 is TGCGCCAGCAGCCCCGCCGCGGACGTAAAAGGCTACGAGCAGTACTTC. Translated, it gives CASSPAADVKGYEQYF.

The chain carries TRBV30 and TRBJ2-1; 7 nucleotides match TRBD2. V lost 3 bases, J lost 10 bases, and 3 bases stayed unmatched. CDR1 is GTSNPN, CDR2 SVGIG, per germline (reference sequence). The length of the CDR3 is 11 residues. The CDR3, as DNA: TGTGCCTGGAGCCACGGGGGGGAGCAGTTCTTC. Its translation: CAWSHGGEQFF.

The chain carries TRBV19 and TRBJ2-5; 7 bases align to TRBD2. The CDR3 runs to 15 residues. Germline CDR1 and CDR2: LNHDA and SQIVND (reference sequence). The V and J ends lost 5 bases and 3 bases, in that order; junction bases with no gene match: 9. The CDR3: CASSDGTTPEETQYF. The CDR3 bases are TGTGCCAGTAGTGACGGGACTACTCCCGAAGAGACCCAGTACTTC.

The chain links TRBV27 to TRBJ1-2; D may be TRBD1 (5 bases). The length of the CDR3 is 11 residues. Trimming removed 5 bases at V and 7 bases at J, with 8 bases between. Per germline, CDR1 MNHEY and CDR2 SMNVEV (reference sequence). CDR3 in DNA: TGTGCCAGCAGTCAGGGAGCTGGCTACACCTTC. Translating it yields CASSQGAGYTF.

CDR3 nucleotides: TGTGCCAGCAGCCCCCCCTCTGGTGGATTGTACAATGAGCAGTTCTTC. This sequence encodes CASSPPSGGLYNEQFF. This chain links TRBV5-5 with TRBJ2-1; D gene ambiguous. The V gene's germline CDR1 is SGHKS and CDR2 YYEKEE (reference sequence). This CDR3 has 16 amino acids. The ends were cut back, 4 bases at V and 4 bases at J, with 18 bases in the middle.

Only a few counts were recorded for this clone. The V call is TRBV30, the J call TRBJ2-3; D possibly corresponds to TRBD1 (5 bases). CDR1 is GTSNPN, CDR2 SVGIG, per germline (reference sequence). This CDR3 has 14 amino acids. Between the trimmed V and J ends, which lost 4 bases and 6 bases, there was a span of 17 bases. The CDR3 nucleotides read TGTGCCTGGAACCTAGGGGTTGGTTCGGATACGCAGTATTTT. This sequence encodes CAWNLGVGSDTQYF.

The chain combines TRBV29-1 with TRBJ2-2; D is unresolved. Looked up from germline, CDR1 is SQVTM and CDR2 is ANQGSEA. The CDR3 extends over 14 amino acids. V was cut by 3 bases and J by 5 bases, with 13 bases left in between. CDR3: CSVEPVAATGELFF. In nucleotides, the CDR3 is TGCAGCGTTGAGCCCGTGGCAGCGACCGGGGAGCTGTTTTTT.

V is TRBV5-6 and J is TRBJ1-2; unclear D gene. In germline, CDR1 is SGHDT, CDR2 YYEEEE. The CDR3 is 15 amino acids. Between the trimmed V and J ends, which lost 2 bases and 4 bases, there was a span of 15 bases. CDR3 coding DNA: TGTGCCAGCAGCTTCATATCGGGAGGCAGCTATGGCTACACCTTC. Its translation: CASSFISGGSYGYTF.

This chain uses TRBV5-6 with TRBJ2-7, with TRBD2 identical over 7 bases. Per germline, CDR1 SGHDT and CDR2 YYEEEE. The trim removed 3 bases at V and 4 bases at J, leaving 7 bases unmatched. The CDR3 extends over 14 amino acids. The CDR3 sequence is CASSWGGTAYEQYF. The CDR3 DNA is TGTGCCAGCAGCTGGGGAGGGACCGCGTACGAGCAGTACTTC.

The chain carries TRBV5-6 and TRBJ1-5; tentative D call: TRBD1 (6 bases). Germline V CDR1 and CDR2: SGHDT, YYEEEE. The V and J ends lost 0 bases and 5 bases respectively, with 15 bases between them. The CDR3 is 16 residues long. The CDR3 DNA reads as TGTGCCAGCAGCTTGGCCGAACAGGGCGAAGATCAGCCCCAGCATTTT. Encoded protein: CASSLAEQGEDQPQHF.

The J gene is TRBJ2-1, the V gene TRBV11-2, with D maybe TRBD2 (6 bases). This CDR3 region has 16 residues. CDR1 and CDR2 (germline): SGHAT, FQNNGV. Trimming left V 4 bases short and J 8 bases short, with 21 bases between. The CDR3 is CASSSIPGTSLDEQFF. In DNA, the CDR3 is TGTGCCAGCAGCTCGATACCGGGTACTAGCCTCGATGAGCAGTTCTTC.

The chain joins TRBV5-6 to TRBJ1-6; possibly TRBD1 for D (5 bases). V was shortened by 0 bases and J by 6 bases, with 19 bases between the two germline ends. CDR3 length: 18 amino acids. Germline V lookup: CDR1 SGHDT, CDR2 YYEEEE. Written as DNA, the CDR3 is TGTGCCAGCAGCTTGGGGGACTCGAACCACAACGTTAATTCACCCCTCCACTTT. As protein: CASSLGDSNHNVNSPLHF.

A word on this clone: Other DNA sequences in the sample encode the same CDR3. This chain connects TRBV9 to TRBJ1-5, with D hard to call. V lost 0 bases to trimming and J lost 3 bases, with 7 bases between them. Germline V gene data show CDR1 as SGDLS and CDR2 as YYNGEE. This CDR3 is built from 14 residues. The CDR3 reads CASSVGGNNQPQHF. CDR3 DNA sequence: TGTGCCAGCAGCGTAGGTGGGAACAATCAGCCCCAGCATTTT.